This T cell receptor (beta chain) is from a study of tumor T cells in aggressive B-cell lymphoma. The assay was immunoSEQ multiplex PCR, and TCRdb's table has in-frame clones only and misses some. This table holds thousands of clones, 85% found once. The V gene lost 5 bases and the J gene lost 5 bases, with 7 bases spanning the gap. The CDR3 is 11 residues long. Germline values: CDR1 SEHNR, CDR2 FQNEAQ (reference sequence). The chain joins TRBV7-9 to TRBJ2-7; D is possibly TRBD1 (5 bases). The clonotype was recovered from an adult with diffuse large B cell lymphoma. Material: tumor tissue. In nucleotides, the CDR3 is TGTGCCAGCAGCGAGGACAACGAGCAGTACTTC. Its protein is CASSEDNEQYF.